The clone carrying this T cell receptor (beta chain) was counted between two and nine times. What it binds is unknown. V dropped 8 bases and J dropped 5 bases, with 22 bases sitting between them. The CDR3 is made up of 15 amino acids. Germline V gene sequence: CDR1 MDHEN, CDR2 SYDVKM. Study-wide points: The TCR gene usage of tumor memory CD4+ T cells clustered together with blood and lymph node memory CD4+ cells and with lymph node naive CD4+ cells. Whole repertoires were not studied in the larger cohort, only one V-J beta rearrangement.

Purified naive CD4+ T cells were depleted of CD25+ Tregs. Semi-nested PCR with Nested Universal Primer A followed constant-region reverse priming of full-length variable regions. TCRdb passed the 5' RACE reads through MiXCR, listing each CDR3 protein once. This sample has nearly 55,000 distinct CDR3 sequences, with approximately 23% found just once. The receptor was isolated from a female donor with breast cancer. Sequenced sample: tumor-infiltrating naive CD4+ T cells sorted from the breast tumor. Subset described: naive CD4+ T cells, CD4+CD45RA+CD25-. The chain is built from TRBV28 and TRBJ2-7; the D gene is possibly TRBD1 (6 bases). The CDR3: CASYPPGRGANEQYF. CDR3 bases: TGTGCCAGCTATCCGCCGGGCAGGGGCGCTAACGAGCAGTACTTC. The full variable domain, in which reference TRBV28 and TRBJ2-7 provide the parts outside the CDR3, is DVKVTQSSRYLVKRTGEKVFLECVQDMDHENMFWYRQDPGLGLRLIYFSYDVKMKEKGDIPEGYSVSREKKERFSLILESASTNQTSMYLCASYPPGRGANEQYFGPGTRLTVT.